Shown below are 25 T cell receptor beta chains from a single sample sequenced in a study of CD8+ T cells in alopecia areata. Following RNA extraction, reverse transcription yielded cDNA that acted as the sequencing template. The protocol was immunoSEQ multiplex PCR, while the TCRdb copy is restricted to in-frame clones and leaves out a portion. The sample records about 56,000 clones, around 97% being singletons. This specimen consisted of CD8+ T cells sorted from blood, obtained at week 0. All receptors derive from a human donor with alopecia areata.

CDR3 amino acids: CASSRSETAPGLLTDTQYF. In nucleotides, the CDR3 is TGTGCCAGCAGCAGGTCCGAGACGGCTCCGGGACTCCTCACAGATACGCAGTATTTT. The genes are TRBV7-9 and TRBJ2-3, with a possible D match to TRBD2 (6 bases). There are 19 residues in the CDR3. CDR1 SEHNR and CDR2 FQNEAQ come from the germline V gene (reference sequence). V lost 5 bases and J lost 2, with 26 bases in between. Supplemented by reference TRBV7-9 and TRBJ2-3, the full variable domain reads DTGVSQNPRHKITKRGQNVTFRCDPISEHNRLYWYRQTLGQGPEFLTYFQNEAQLEKSRLLSDRFSAERPKGSFSTLEIQRTEQGDSAMYLCASSRSETAPGLLTDTQYFGPGTRLTVL.

The rearrangement uses TRBV27 and TRBJ1-5, with D unclear. V lost 6 bases and J 3 bases, leaving 15 bases between the germline ends. Germline V gene sequence: CDR1 MNHEY, CDR2 SMNVEV (reference sequence). The CDR3 loop spans 15 amino acids. The CDR3 spells CASSSLGNANQPQHF. CDR3 DNA sequence: TGTGCCAGCAGCTCCCTAGGGAATGCCAATCAGCCCCAGCATTTT.

Concerning this clone: Compared with germline, one end of the junction differs, possibly owing to a read error. The same CDR3 also results from other DNA sequences found in this sample. The chain is built from TRBV13 and TRBJ2-7; D call uncertain. Looked up from germline, CDR1 is PRHDT and CDR2 is FYEKMQ (reference sequence). CDR3 length: 14 residues. CDR3 DNA: TGCGCCAGCAGCTTAGCCTCCCGGGTCTACGAGCAGTACTTC. Its translation: CASSLASRVYEQYF. The variable domain in full, completed from reference TRBV13 and TRBJ2-7, reads AAGVIQSPRHLIKEKRETATLKCYPIPRHDTVYWYQQGPGQDPQFLISFYEKMQSDKGSIPDRFSAQQFSDYHSELNMSSLELGDSALYFCASSLASRVYEQYFGPGTRLTVT.

The V call is TRBV11-2, the J call TRBJ2-6, with no clear D. Germline V CDR1 and CDR2: SGHAT, FQNNGV. CDR3 size: 18 residues. The germline V and J ends were trimmed by 5 bases and 0 bases, with 17 bases remaining between them. CDR3 coding DNA: TGTGCCAGCAGCCTACAGAGGTTCCCCTCCTCTGGGGCCAACGTCCTGACTTTC. Its translation is CASSLQRFPSSGANVLTF.

The chain employs TRBV9 and TRBJ2-3; 9 bases align to TRBD2. Germline CDR1 SGDLS, CDR2 YYNGEE. V was pared by 3 bases and J by 0 bases, with 8 bases of the junction left unmatched. The CDR3 is 17 amino acids. Written as DNA, the CDR3 is TGTGCCAGCAGCGCCCACCTGGGGACTAGCAGCACAGATACGCAGTATTTT. Protein: CASSAHLGTSSTDTQYF.

This clone was seen a few times. The chain recombines TRBV4-1 with TRBJ1-1; no firm D call. V was pared by 2 bases and J by 7 bases, with 11 bases between. Germline V CDR1 and CDR2: MGHRA, YSYEKL. There are 13 residues in the CDR3. CDR3 nucleotide sequence: TGCGCCAGCAGCCAAATAGCATACAATGAAGCTTTCTTT. Translated: CASSQIAYNEAFF.

The V and J genes are TRBV19 and TRBJ1-5, with a weak D call TRBD1 (6 bases). The CDR3 spans 16 residues. The germline V gene encodes CDR1 LNHDA and CDR2 SQIVND (reference sequence). V was cut by 7 bases and J by 6 bases, with 22 bases left in between. CDR3 region: CASNPAAGDMGQPQHF. DNA for the CDR3: TGTGCCAGTAACCCCGCGGCAGGGGATATGGGTCAGCCCCAGCATTTT. The full variable domain, rest sourced from reference TRBV19 and TRBJ1-5, is DGGITQSPKYLFRKEGQNVTLSCEQNLNHDAMYWYRQDPGQGLRLIYYSQIVNDFQKGDIAEGYSVSREKKESFPLTVTSAQKNPTAFYLCASNPAAGDMGQPQHFGDGTRLSIL.

The V and J genes are TRBV4-3 and TRBJ2-7; D remains ambiguous. Germline lookup yields CDR1 LGHNA and CDR2 YSLEER. The CDR3 totals 13 residues. V lost 0 bases, J lost 3 bases, and 6 bases lay in between. Here the CDR3 reads CASSQELYYEQYF. The CDR3 region has the DNA TGCGCCAGCAGCCAAGAATTGTACTACGAGCAGTACTTC.

This sequence joins TRBV11-2 and TRBJ2-1; D tentatively reads TRBD1 or TRBD2 (5 bases each). Germline-derived CDR1 and CDR2 are SGHAT and FQNNGV. This CDR3 region has 15 residues. Trimming left V 5 bases short and J 9 bases short, with 20 bases between. The CDR3 DNA reads TGTGCCAGCAGCGGGTGGGGGACGGGTGAGGTTGAGCAGTTCTTC. It codes for CASSGWGTGEVEQFF.

The rearrangement links TRBV4-1 to TRBJ1-6, with D possibly TRBD1 on 6 matching bases. V lost 4 bases to trimming and J lost 8 bases, with 15 bases between them. Looked up from germline, CDR1 is MGHRA and CDR2 is YSYEKL. The CDR3 runs to 15 residues. CDR3 region: CASSRQGPLYSPLHF. The CDR3 DNA reads as TGCGCCAGCAGCCGCCAGGGGCCCTTGTATTCACCCCTCCACTTT.

The rearrangement uses TRBV14 and TRBJ2-7; D perhaps matches TRBD1 (5 bases). The V and J ends lost 1 base and 7 bases respectively, with 11 bases between them. Looked up from germline, CDR1 is SGHDN and CDR2 is FVKESK. The length of the CDR3 is 13 residues. CDR3 loop: CASSQVQGDEQYF. Written as DNA, the CDR3 is TGTGCCAGCAGCCAAGTCCAAGGGGATGAGCAGTACTTC.

The chain couples TRBV4-1 to TRBJ2-1, with TRBD2 matching over 11 bases. Germline loops: CDR1 MGHRA, CDR2 YSYEKL. V lost 5 bases, J lost 3 bases, and 3 bases stayed unmatched. The CDR3 extends over 15 amino acids. The CDR3 is CASSYLAGGYNEQFF. The CDR3 region has the DNA TGCGCCAGCAGCTATCTAGCGGGGGGCTACAATGAGCAGTTCTTC.

This rearrangement joins TRBV4-2 to TRBJ2-1; 9 bases are a match to TRBD2. The CDR3 has 16 amino acids. V trimming: 0 bases; J trimming: 10 bases; junction bases outside the gene matches: 10. The germline V gene has CDR1 LGHNA and CDR2 YNFKEQ. The CDR3 bases are TGTGCCAGCAGCCAAGATATGGAGCGGGGGGCCTGGGAGCAGTTCTTC. Its translation: CASSQDMERGAWEQFF.

The chain carries TRBV19 and TRBJ2-7, with 10 positions matching TRBD1. J was trimmed by 1 base and V by 9 bases; bases with no gene match: 9. This CDR3 is 15 amino acids long. Germline V gene lookup returns CDR1 LNHDA and CDR2 SQIVND (reference sequence). CDR3 sequence reads: CARHSPDRGSYEQYF. The CDR3 DNA is TGTGCCAGGCACAGTCCGGACAGGGGGTCCTACGAGCAGTACTTC.

The chain is built from TRBV4-3 and TRBJ2-2, with D possibly TRBD2 on 7 matching bases. V lost 3 bases and J 6 bases, leaving 20 bases between the germline ends. CDR1 and CDR2 (germline): LGHNA, YSLEER. The CDR3 extends over 17 amino acids. The CDR3 sequence: CASSQGQWGGRAGELFF. The CDR3 DNA reads as TGCGCCAGCAGCCAGGGACAATGGGGGGGCCGCGCCGGGGAGCTGTTTTTT.

This chain joins TRBV7-9 and TRBJ2-1; D is undetermined. The V end was cut by 5 bases, the J end by 0 bases, with 11 bases between. CDR1 and CDR2 from the germline V gene are SEHNR and FQNEAQ (reference sequence). The CDR3 has 15 residues. CDR3 nucleotide sequence: TGTGCCAGCAGCCATACTCCAAGCTCCTACAATGAGCAGTTCTTC. Protein: CASSHTPSSYNEQFF. Based on the CDR3 plus reference TRBV7-9 and TRBJ2-1, the full variable domain is DTGVSQNPRHKITKRGQNVTFRCDPISEHNRLYWYRQTLGQGPEFLTYFQNEAQLEKSRLLSDRFSAERPKGSFSTLEIQRTEQGDSAMYLCASSHTPSSYNEQFFGPGTRLTVL.

The chain links TRBV5-4 to TRBJ2-3, with D perhaps given as TRBD1 or TRBD2 (5 bases each). V lost 2 bases to trimming and J lost 5 bases, with 15 bases between them. Germline values: CDR1 SGHNT, CDR2 YYREEE (reference sequence). The CDR3 extends over 15 amino acids. The CDR3 bases are TGTGCCAGCAGCTTACTTCGTACTGGGGGAGATACGCAGTATTTT. Its protein is CASSLLRTGGDTQYF.

DNA of the CDR3: TGTGCCACCAGCACCCCGGACCGGGGAGATCAGCCCCAGCATTTT. The encoded protein is CATSTPDRGDQPQHF. The chain is built from TRBV15 and TRBJ1-5, with D unclear. The CDR3 contains 15 residues. V was clipped by 4 bases and J by 5 bases, with 15 bases between them. CDR1 is LNHNV and CDR2 is YYDKDF in the germline V gene (reference sequence).

The chain uses TRBV5-4 and TRBJ2-7; a weak D match, TRBD2 (6 bases). Between the trimmed V and J ends, which lost 4 bases and 3 bases, there was a span of 20 bases. This CDR3 has 16 residues. Per the germline V gene, CDR1 is SGHNT and CDR2 is YYREEE (reference sequence). The CDR3 loop is CASSPLDTGDVYEQYF. The CDR3 DNA sequence: TGTGCCAGCAGCCCTCTGGACACGGGGGATGTCTACGAGCAGTACTTC. Filled out from reference TRBV5-4 and TRBJ2-7, the complete variable domain reads ETGVTQSPTHLIKTRGQQVTLRCSSQSGHNTVSWYQQALGQGPQFIFQYYREEENGRGNFPPRFSGLQFPNYSSELNVNALELDDSALYLCASSPLDTGDVYEQYFGPGTRLTVT.

This clone has a single count. The gene calls are TRBV4-1 and TRBJ1-5, with no clear D. Germline-derived CDR1 and CDR2 are MGHRA and YSYEKL. The ends were cut back, 0 bases at V and 1 base at J, with 10 bases in the middle. The CDR3 consists of 16 residues. In DNA form, the CDR3 reads TGCGCCAGCAGCCAAGAGGTAGGCCGGAGCAATCAGCCCCAGCATTTT. Protein sequence: CASSQEVGRSNQPQHF.

V usage is TRBV2 and J usage is TRBJ2-5; 7 nucleotides line up with TRBD2. Trimming took 8 bases from V and 2 from J; bases not matched to a gene: 5. This CDR3 comprises 13 residues. CDR1 SNHLY and CDR2 FYNNEI come from the germline V gene. The CDR3 loop reads CASLGTIQETQYF. In DNA form, the CDR3 reads TGTGCCAGCTTAGGGACTATACAAGAGACCCAGTACTTC.

The CDR3 region has the DNA TGTGCCAGCAGCTCGTGGCCGACAGGCCTTAGCAATCAGCCCCAGCATTTT. This codes for CASSSWPTGLSNQPQHF. The V gene is TRBV7-2, the J gene TRBJ1-5; D may be TRBD1 (6 bases). The germline V gene encodes CDR1 SGHTA and CDR2 FQGNSA. Deletions cut 4 bases from V and 0 bases from J, with 16 bases between. CDR3 length: 17 amino acids.

In this sample, this clone turned up once. V gene TRBV7-6 combines with J gene TRBJ2-6; D remains unclear. Germline lookup yields CDR1 SGHVS and CDR2 FNYEAQ. CDR3 length: 15 residues. The V gene lost 0 bases and the J gene lost 0 bases, with 3 bases spanning the gap. The CDR3 is CASSLAPSGANVLTF. CDR3 sequence (DNA): TGTGCCAGCAGCTTAGCCCCCTCTGGGGCCAACGTCCTGACTTTC.

The chain couples TRBV15 to TRBJ2-3; 10 nucleotides line up with TRBD2. This CDR3 comprises 17 residues. CDR1 is LNHNV and CDR2 is YYDKDF in the germline V gene (reference sequence). V was pared by 3 bases and J by 2 bases, with 8 bases of the junction left unmatched. CDR3 region: CATSSPILAGNTDTQYF. The CDR3, as DNA: TGTGCCACCAGCAGCCCGATACTAGCGGGGAACACAGATACGCAGTATTTT.

This sequence joins TRBV10-3 and TRBJ2-3; no clear D gene. The CDR3 has 14 amino acids. Germline V gene data show CDR1 as ENHRY and CDR2 as SYGVKD. Trimming removed 2 bases from V and 6 bases from J, with 12 bases in between. As DNA, the CDR3 is TGTGCCATCAGTGAGCCGATTGAGGAGGATACGCAGTATTTT. Amino acids: CAISEPIEEDTQYF.